The 20 T cell receptor beta chains below were found in one sample sequenced in a study of CD8 T cells in Susac syndrome. RNA, at about 0.45 to 1 ug, was reverse transcribed with random hexamers. TCRdb independently ran MiXCR on the immunoSEQ multiplex PCR reads; one entry per CDR3 protein. The sample has roughly 220,000 distinct CDR3 sequences, approximately 94% seen once. Sequenced material: CD4+ T cells from PBMCs. These receptors originate from a human donor with Susac syndrome.

The chain carries TRBV5-6 and TRBJ2-1, with TRBD1 matching 7 bases. Unmatched junction bases numbered 12, after V lost 5 bases and J lost 7 bases. The CDR3 runs to 15 residues. Germline CDR1 SGHDT, CDR2 YYEEEE. The CDR3 region is CASRPGGEPSNEQFF. CDR3 nucleotide sequence: TGTGCCAGCAGACCAGGGGGTGAGCCCTCAAATGAGCAGTTCTTC.

The gene calls are TRBV3-1 and TRBJ1-3, with D perhaps matching TRBD1 (6 bases). Deletions cut 4 bases from V and 2 bases from J, with 15 bases between. The CDR3 runs 16 residues. The V gene's germline CDR1 is LGHDT and CDR2 YNNKEL (reference sequence). The CDR3 loop is CASSLPDSIAGNTIYF. As DNA, the CDR3 is TGTGCCAGCAGCCTTCCGGACAGTATAGCTGGAAACACCATATATTTT. The variable domain in full, with the rest retrieved from reference TRBV3-1 and TRBJ1-3, is DTAVSQTPKYLVTQMGNDKSIKCEQNLGHDTMYWYKQDSKKFLKIMFSYNNKELIINETVPNRFSPKSPDKAHLNLHINSLELGDSAVYFCASSLPDSIAGNTIYFGEGSWLTVV.

This chain's CDR3 is CASSSQDRDNEKLFF. The CDR3 region has the DNA TGTGCCAGCAGCTCTCAGGACAGGGATAATGAAAAACTGTTTTTT. V usage is TRBV28 and J usage is TRBJ1-4; 8 positions match TRBD1. J lost 4 bases, V lost 6 bases, and 7 bases had no gene match. This CDR3 comprises 15 residues. Germline V lookup: CDR1 MDHEN, CDR2 SYDVKM.

The chain uses TRBV7-2 and TRBJ2-7; D perhaps matches TRBD1 (6 bases). Germline V lookup: CDR1 SGHTA, CDR2 FQGNSA. The CDR3 has 15 amino acids. Trimming took off 5 bases at V and 0 bases at J, with 14 bases between the two ends. CDR3: CASSIQGPHSYEQYF. CDR3 DNA: TGTGCCAGCAGCATCCAGGGGCCACACTCCTACGAGCAGTACTTC.

The chain couples TRBV7-2 to TRBJ2-1; 16 bases line up with TRBD2. CDR1 and CDR2 (germline): SGHTA, FQGNSA. CDR3 size: 15 residues. Trimming cost V 5 bases and J 7 bases; bases outside gene matches: 2. CDR3 residues: CASSMGLAGGNEQFF. The DNA of the CDR3 is TGTGCCAGCAGCATGGGACTAGCGGGGGGGAATGAGCAGTTCTTC. The full variable domain, with the rest looked up from reference TRBV7-2 and TRBJ2-1, is GAGVSQSPSNKVTEKGKDVELRCDPISGHTALYWYRQSLGQGLEFLIYFQGNSAPDKSGLPSDRFSAERTGGSVSTLTIQRTQQEDSAVYLCASSMGLAGGNEQFFGPGTRLTVL.

CDR3 nucleotide sequence: TGTGCCTGGAGTAGCCGGGGGGCTCGCGAGCAGTACTTC. Its protein is CAWSSRGAREQYF. The J gene is TRBJ2-7, the V gene TRBV30; D may be TRBD2 (7 bases). This CDR3 contains 13 residues. Looked up from germline, CDR1 is GTSNPN and CDR2 is SVGIG (reference sequence). Between the trimmed V and J ends, which lost 2 bases and 6 bases, there was a span of 14 bases.

The chain has TRBV9 and TRBJ1-6; no reliable D call. Looked up from germline, CDR1 is SGDLS and CDR2 is YYNGEE. Trimming took off 0 bases at V and 9 bases at J, with 16 bases between the two ends. The CDR3 contains 16 residues. CDR3 DNA: TGTGCCAGCAGCGTAGCTTCCGGGCGAGGGAGTTCACCCCTCCACTTT. Protein product: CASSVASGRGSSPLHF.

The V and J genes are TRBV20-1 and TRBJ1-2; no reliable D call. The germline V gene has CDR1 DFQATT and CDR2 SNEGSKA (reference sequence). The V gene lost 3 bases and the J gene lost 2 bases, with 13 bases spanning the gap. CDR3 length equals 14 residues. For the CDR3, the DNA is TGCAGTGCTAGGGGGAGGAGGGCGAACTATGGCTACACCTTC. It translates to CSARGRRANYGYTF.

This chain uses TRBV18 with TRBJ2-5, with no clear D. The CDR3 loop spans 13 amino acids. V dropped 4 bases and J dropped 7 bases, with 13 bases sitting between them. Germline values: CDR1 KGHSH, CDR2 LQKENI. In DNA, the CDR3 is TGTGCCAGCTCACACGGGCCCCGGTGGACCCAGTACTTC. Residues: CASSHGPRWTQYF.

This clonotype occurred once. The chain couples TRBV20-1 to TRBJ1-2; 10 bases map to TRBD1. V lost 4 bases, J lost 4 bases, and 12 bases stayed unmatched. The germline CDR1 and CDR2 sequences are DFQATT and SNEGSKA (reference sequence). This CDR3 is 16 amino acids long. The CDR3 spells CSATPWGTGESYGYTF. CDR3 nucleotides: TGCAGTGCTACTCCATGGGGGACAGGGGAGAGCTATGGCTACACCTTC.

This clonotype appeared once. This chain joins TRBV3-1 and TRBJ1-1; TRBD1 is a possible D gene (5 bases). The germline V gene has CDR1 LGHDT and CDR2 YNNKEL (reference sequence). Trimming took 0 bases from V and 1 from J, leaving 15 bases between them. The CDR3 contains 17 residues. CDR3 residues: CASSQDGRGGGNTEAFF. In nucleotides, the CDR3 is TGTGCCAGCAGCCAAGATGGCCGTGGGGGGGGGAACACTGAAGCTTTCTTT.

This chain uses TRBV3-1 with TRBJ2-2; tentatively, D is TRBD1 (5 bases). This CDR3 has 13 amino acids. CDR1 LGHDT and CDR2 YNNKEL come from the germline V gene (reference sequence). V was shortened by 3 bases and J by 4 bases, with 6 bases between the two germline ends. The CDR3 coding sequence is TGTGCCAGCAGCCACGACAGCACCGGGGAGCTGTTTTTT. It encodes CASSHDSTGELFF.

This chain uses TRBV29-1 with TRBJ1-2; D perhaps matches TRBD1 (5 bases). Germline V gene lookup returns CDR1 SQVTM and CDR2 ANQGSEA. The CDR3 extends over 15 amino acids. With 4 bases removed from V and 1 base from J, the gap between germline ends came to 16 bases. CDR3 residues: CSVAPGLNNNYGYTF. CDR3 coding DNA: TGCAGCGTTGCCCCGGGACTTAACAATAACTATGGCTACACCTTC.

The CDR3 bases are TGTGCCAGCAGTTTGAGAAACCAAGAGACCCAGTACTTC. Protein: CASSLRNQETQYF. The gene calls are TRBV7-8 and TRBJ2-5; D is ambiguous. Germline V gene data show CDR1 as SGHVS and CDR2 as FQNEAQ. Trimming left V 6 bases short and J 0 bases short, with 8 bases between. The CDR3 is made up of 13 amino acids.

The chain couples TRBV28 to TRBJ2-6; 7 nucleotides match TRBD1. This CDR3 has 15 residues. Germline V lookup: CDR1 MDHEN, CDR2 SYDVKM. After removal of 3 bases from V and 3 bases from J, the junction contained 2 bases not matched to a gene. CDR3 sequence: CASSFDRVGANVLTF. CDR3 in DNA: TGTGCCAGCAGTTTTGACAGGGTTGGGGCCAACGTCCTGACTTTC.

The V gene is TRBV3-1, the J gene TRBJ2-5; D is ambiguous. Trimming took 0 bases from V and 2 from J, leaving 4 bases between them. CDR1 is LGHDT and CDR2 is YNNKEL in the germline V gene (reference sequence). The length of the CDR3 is 13 residues. In nucleotides, the CDR3 is TGTGCCAGCAGCCAAGAAGTACAAGAGACCCAGTACTTC. Protein: CASSQEVQETQYF.

V gene TRBV13 combines with J gene TRBJ2-2, with 10 bases lining up with TRBD1. The V and J ends lost 4 bases and 7 bases, in that order; junction bases with no gene match: 12. The germline gives CDR1 PRHDT, CDR2 FYEKMQ (reference sequence). The CDR3 has 17 amino acids. CDR3 DNA: TGTGCCAGCAGCTCCGGGACAGGGGATCCCATGCACGGGGAGCTGTTTTTT. Translation gives CASSSGTGDPMHGELFF.

V is TRBV20-1 and J is TRBJ2-1; D could derive from TRBD1 or TRBD2 (6 bases each). Trimming took 3 bases from V and 10 from J, leaving 13 bases between them. Germline V gene lookup returns CDR1 DFQATT and CDR2 SNEGSKA (reference sequence). This CDR3 has 12 amino acids. CDR3 sequence reads: CSASRGGTEQFF. In nucleotides, the CDR3 is TGCAGTGCTAGTAGAGGGGGGACCGAGCAGTTCTTC.

This rearrangement joins TRBV20-1 to TRBJ1-2; D call uncertain. Trimming stripped 2 bases from V and 6 bases from J, with 16 bases between. From germline, CDR1 is DFQATT and CDR2 SNEGSKA (reference sequence). The CDR3 sequence is 14 residues long. CDR3 sequence: CSARSRNLGDGYTF. The CDR3 nucleotides are TGCAGTGCTAGATCCCGTAATCTCGGGGATGGCTACACCTTC.

The V gene is TRBV6-2 or TRBV6-3, the J gene TRBJ2-1; TRBD1 aligns across 7 bases. The CDR3 length is 15 residues. The J segment lost 8 bases and the V segment lost 2 bases, leaving 9 bases of the junction unmatched. Per the germline V gene, CDR1 is MNHEY and CDR2 is SVGEGT. The CDR3 DNA reads TGTGCCAGCAGTTACGACAGGGTGCTCGAGGATGAGCAGTTCTTC. This translates into CASSYDRVLEDEQFF.